Following are 21 T cell receptor beta chains from one sample sequenced in a study of CD8 T cells in Susac syndrome. After extraction with the RNeasy kit, about 0.45 to 1 ug of the RNA was reverse transcribed using random hexamers. TCRdb independently ran MiXCR on the immunoSEQ multiplex PCR reads; one entry per CDR3 protein. In the table there are 150,000 to 200,000 distinct CDR3 sequences, 85% to 95% of which are singletons. The source material was CD4+ T cells from PBMCs. The receptors derive from a human donor in good health.

The rearrangement links TRBV12-3 or TRBV12-4 to TRBJ1-3, with 7 nucleotides matching TRBD1. V was clipped by 6 bases and J by 0 bases; unmatched bases: 2. CDR3 length equals 14 residues. CDR3 in amino acids: CASRRGHSGNTIYF. For the CDR3, the DNA is TGTGCCAGCAGGAGGGGGCACTCTGGAAACACCATATATTTT.

V and J are TRBV20-1 and TRBJ2-4; 12 nucleotides align to TRBD2. The CDR3 contains 16 residues. The trim removed 3 bases at V and 6 bases at J, leaving 9 bases unmatched. Germline values: CDR1 DFQATT, CDR2 SNEGSKA (reference sequence). CDR3 nucleotides: TGCAGTGCTAGGATACCTAGCGGGGGGGCGAGAAACATTCAGTACTTC. As protein: CSARIPSGGARNIQYF.

V is TRBV2 and J is TRBJ2-3; either TRBD1 or TRBD2 may fit D (5 bases each). CDR1 and CDR2 (germline): SNHLY, FYNNEI. This CDR3 comprises 14 residues. Trimming left V 3 bases short and J 2 bases short, with 9 bases between. CDR3 nucleotide sequence: TGTGCCAGCAGTGAGGGACCAGTCACAGATACGCAGTATTTT. This translates into CASSEGPVTDTQYF.

The chain is built from TRBV12-3 or TRBV12-4 and TRBJ2-7; 7 nucleotides agree with TRBD1. V gave up 6 bases and J gave up 0 bases; unmatched junction bases: 5. This CDR3 contains 14 residues. The CDR3 bases are TGTGCCAGCAGGACCGGGACAGCCTCCTACGAGCAGTACTTC. This codes for CASRTGTASYEQYF.

This chain uses TRBV2 with TRBJ1-2, with D perhaps matching TRBD1 (6 bases). Trimming removed 8 bases at V and 0 bases at J, with 13 bases between. CDR1 is SNHLY, CDR2 FYNNEI, per germline. There are 14 residues in the CDR3. The CDR3 bases are TGTGCCAGCTCCTTGTCAGGGGCTAACTATGGCTACACCTTC. Translated: CASSLSGANYGYTF. The full variable domain, rest sourced from reference TRBV2 and TRBJ1-2, is EPEVTQTPSHQVTQMGQEVILRCVPISNHLYFYWYRQILGQKVEFLVSFYNNEISEKSEIFDDQFSVERPDGSNFTLKIRSTKLEDSAMYFCASSLSGANYGYTFGSGTRLTVV.

The chain is built from TRBV7-3 and TRBJ2-5; weak D call: TRBD2 (7 bases). Looked up from germline, CDR1 is SGHTA and CDR2 is FQGTGA. The CDR3 extends over 13 amino acids. The V end was cut by 2 bases, the J end by 7 bases, with 11 bases between. The CDR3: CASSLAAGATQYF. CDR3 coding DNA: TGTGCCAGCAGCTTAGCCGCGGGGGCGACCCAGTACTTC.

This clonotype was observed once. The genes are TRBV4-1 and TRBJ2-5, with 9 bases matching TRBD1. The CDR3 totals 17 residues. Trimming at V came to 1 base and at J to 5 bases, leaving 11 bases not matched to a gene. The germline V gene has CDR1 MGHRA and CDR2 YSYEKL. Written as DNA, the CDR3 is TGCGCCAGCAGCCAAGCACCCCCGGGACAGGGAGGGGAGACCCAGTACTTC. Translation gives CASSQAPPGQGGETQYF.

Regarding this clonotype: A clone one base away is much larger, so this may be a read error. The chain joins TRBV29-1 to TRBJ2-5; 10 nucleotides line up with TRBD1. The CDR3 extends over 15 amino acids. The germline gives CDR1 SQVTM, CDR2 ANQGSEA. Trimming took 3 bases from V and 5 from J; bases not matched to a gene: 9. The CDR3 nucleotides read TGCAGCGTTGAGGGGGACAGGGGCATATCGGAGACCCAGTACTTC. Its translation: CSVEGDRGISETQYF.

In this sample, this clonotype turned up once. V and J are TRBV25-1 and TRBJ2-1; 10 nucleotides align to TRBD1. The CDR3 length is 15 residues. The germline V gene has CDR1 MGHDK and CDR2 SYGVNS. With 1 base clipped from V and 9 bases from J, the junction kept 6 bases outside the gene matches. CDR3 DNA sequence: TGTGCCAGCAGTGAATTTAGGACAGGGGGTGGTGAGCAGTTCTTC. Translating gives CASSEFRTGGGEQFF. Full variable domain (rest looked up from reference TRBV25-1 and TRBJ2-1): EADIYQTPRYLVIGTGKKITLECSQTMGHDKMYWYQQDPGMELHLIHYSYGVNSTEKGDLSSESTVSRIRTEHFPLTLESARPSHTSQYLCASSEFRTGGGEQFFGPGTRLTVL.

The J gene is TRBJ1-5, the V gene TRBV27; no clear D. V lost 6 bases to trimming and J lost 7 bases, with 10 bases between them. The CDR3 runs to 12 residues. The germline gives CDR1 MNHEY, CDR2 SMNVEV (reference sequence). CDR3 residues: CASRTPGQPQHF. The CDR3 nucleotides are TGTGCCAGCAGGACCCCGGGGCAGCCCCAGCATTTT.

This sequence joins TRBV29-1 and TRBJ2-2; D may be TRBD2 (6 bases). Germline CDR1 SQVTM, CDR2 ANQGSEA. The CDR3 covers 13 residues. The CDR3 loop reads CGVSGLNTGELFF. The CDR3 DNA reads as TGCGGAGTCTCGGGACTCAACACCGGGGAGCTGTTTTTT.

The J gene is TRBJ1-4, the V gene TRBV6-5, with a weak D call TRBD1 (6 bases). The CDR3 has 15 amino acids. Germline assignment: CDR1 MNHEY and CDR2 SVGAGI. Trimming took 3 bases from V and 8 from J, leaving 16 bases between them. The CDR3 DNA is TGTGCCAGCAGTTATTTTCGGGCAGGGGAAGAAAAACTGTTTTTT. This translates into CASSYFRAGEEKLFF.

The gene calls are TRBV20-1 and TRBJ2-5, with TRBD2 matching 7 bases. From germline, CDR1 is DFQATT and CDR2 SNEGSKA (reference sequence). This CDR3 spans 13 amino acids. The J segment lost 2 bases and the V segment lost 3 bases, leaving 3 bases of the junction unmatched. The CDR3 is CSARVGGQETQYF. The CDR3 nucleotides are TGCAGTGCTAGGGTCGGGGGGCAAGAGACCCAGTACTTC.

The rearrangement joins TRBV6-1 to TRBJ1-5; 8 positions agree with TRBD1. J gave up 1 base and V 6 bases, and 8 bases lay outside the gene matches. The germline V gene has CDR1 MNHNS and CDR2 SASEGT. The CDR3 extends over 16 amino acids. DNA for the CDR3: TGTGCCAGCAGCCCAACAGGGGGTCAAAGCAATCAGCCCCAGCATTTT. The encoded protein is CASSPTGGQSNQPQHF.

The sample holds a few counts of this clonotype. This sequence joins TRBV5-1 and TRBJ2-2, with 7 bases fitting TRBD1. The trim removed 0 bases at V and 1 base at J, leaving 3 bases unmatched. This CDR3 spans 16 amino acids. Germline values: CDR1 SGHRS, CDR2 YFSETQ. CDR3 protein: CASSLARTGNTGELFF. In DNA, the CDR3 is TGCGCCAGCAGCTTGGCCCGGACAGGGAACACCGGGGAGCTGTTTTTT.

J is TRBJ2-7 and V is TRBV20-1; 7 bases are shared with TRBD1. CDR3 length: 14 amino acids. Looked up from germline, CDR1 is DFQATT and CDR2 is SNEGSKA (reference sequence). The ends lost 0 bases at V and 6 bases at J; junction bases unmatched: 8. The CDR3 region has the DNA TGCAGTGCTAGAGATTCGAGGGGGCGAGGCGAGCAGTACGTC. The encoded protein is CSARDSRGRGEQYV.

The chain joins TRBV6-1 to TRBJ1-5, with unresolved D. Between the trimmed V and J ends, which lost 1 base and 5 bases, there was a span of 6 bases. This CDR3 has 13 residues. Germline V gene data show CDR1 as MNHNS and CDR2 as SASEGT. The CDR3 coding sequence is TGTGCCAGCAGTGAAGGTACGCATCAGCCCCAGCATTTT. Its protein is CASSEGTHQPQHF.

The chain combines TRBV5-6 with TRBJ1-3, with no clear D. The CDR3 has 13 amino acids. V was pared by 6 bases and J by 2 bases, with 9 bases between. Germline-derived CDR1 and CDR2 are SGHDT and YYEEEE. The CDR3: CASTLPPGNTIYF. CDR3 sequence (DNA): TGTGCCAGCACCCTGCCGCCTGGAAACACCATATATTTT.

J is TRBJ1-6 and V is TRBV6-2 or TRBV6-3, with D perhaps matching TRBD1 (5 bases). Germline-derived CDR1 and CDR2 are MNHEY and SVGEGT. The CDR3 spans 14 residues. V gave up 6 bases and J gave up 5 bases, with 11 bases separating them. The CDR3 loop reads CASSDGQHNSPLHF. The DNA of the CDR3 is TGTGCCAGCAGCGATGGACAACATAATTCACCCCTCCACTTT.

V usage is TRBV3-1 and J usage is TRBJ1-5; TRBD1 is a possible D gene (6 bases). Germline CDR1 is LGHDT and CDR2 is YNNKEL (reference sequence). There are 14 residues in the CDR3. Trimming took 2 bases from V and 4 from J, leaving 9 bases between them. In DNA, the CDR3 is TGTGCCAGCAGCCAATCAGGGACAAATCAGCCCCAGCATTTT. Its protein is CASSQSGTNQPQHF.

The V call is TRBV4-1, the J call TRBJ1-4; D is perhaps TRBD1 (6 bases). V lost 2 bases, J lost 10 bases, and 14 bases lay in between. The CDR3 is made up of 14 amino acids. Germline V gene data show CDR1 as MGHRA and CDR2 as YSYEKL. The CDR3 DNA sequence: TGCGCCAGCAGCCAAACCCGGGACAAGGGAAAACTGTTTTTT. It is translated as CASSQTRDKGKLFF.